This TCR beta chain emerged from a study of T cells in tuberculosis. Study-level points and caveats: Active tuberculosis TCR-alpha repertoires lay closer to GMM-specific TCRs than IGRA-negative controls, suggesting clonal expansion.

Time point of the sample: new active TB diagnosis, blood taken before or within 7 days of starting treatment. V shed 4 bases, J shed 2 bases, and the junction held 4 bases outside the gene matches. There are 15 residues in the CDR3. Germline CDR1 is LNHDA and CDR2 is SQIVND (reference sequence). Repertoires were generated with immunoSEQ multiplex PCR, while TCRdb's copy carries only in-frame clones and drops some. The sample has about 30,000 clones, approximately 90% seen once; the top ten hold less than 3%. Points on this clone: Its specificity is unknown.

This sequence joins TRBV19 and TRBJ2-2; TRBD1 matches 7 bases. This receptor was obtained from an adult with tuberculosis. The material was PBMCs, obtained at tuberculosis diagnosis. The CDR3 sequence is CASSRGTVNTGELFF. The CDR3 bases are TGTGCCAGTAGTAGGGGGACAGTCAACACCGGGGAGCTGTTTTTT.